This T cell receptor beta chain derives from a study of tumor-infiltrating lymphocytes in primary liver carcinoma. This clonotype was observed at least ten times. cDNA specific to TCR beta was made from approximately 500 ng of total RNA, with a constant-region primer employed for priming. Three nested multiplex PCR rounds of slightly modified ARM-PCR generated TCR beta libraries. A C-beta reverse primer and TRBV1-TRBV30 forward primers served in each of the first two PCR rounds, at 10 cycles apiece. TCRdb processed the multiplex PCR reads anew with MiXCR; each CDR3 protein has one entry. Here the sample spans approximately 330,000 distinct CDR3 sequences, almost 65% being singletons. V was clipped by 5 bases and J by 5 bases; unmatched bases: 11. This CDR3 has 15 amino acids. Per the germline V gene, CDR1 is SGHAT and CDR2 is FQNNGV. Unsorted whole blood served as the source of blood RNA, and germline DNA was extracted as well.

Sample: peripheral blood. The TCR sequence derives from a man between 40 and 49 years old with primary liver carcinoma and hepatitis B virus infection. V usage is TRBV11-2 and J usage is TRBJ2-5; TRBD1 matches at 7 bases. The CDR3 loop is CASSPPDRLHETQYF. In DNA, the CDR3 is TGTGCCAGCAGCCCACCGGACAGGTTGCACGAGACCCAGTACTTC.